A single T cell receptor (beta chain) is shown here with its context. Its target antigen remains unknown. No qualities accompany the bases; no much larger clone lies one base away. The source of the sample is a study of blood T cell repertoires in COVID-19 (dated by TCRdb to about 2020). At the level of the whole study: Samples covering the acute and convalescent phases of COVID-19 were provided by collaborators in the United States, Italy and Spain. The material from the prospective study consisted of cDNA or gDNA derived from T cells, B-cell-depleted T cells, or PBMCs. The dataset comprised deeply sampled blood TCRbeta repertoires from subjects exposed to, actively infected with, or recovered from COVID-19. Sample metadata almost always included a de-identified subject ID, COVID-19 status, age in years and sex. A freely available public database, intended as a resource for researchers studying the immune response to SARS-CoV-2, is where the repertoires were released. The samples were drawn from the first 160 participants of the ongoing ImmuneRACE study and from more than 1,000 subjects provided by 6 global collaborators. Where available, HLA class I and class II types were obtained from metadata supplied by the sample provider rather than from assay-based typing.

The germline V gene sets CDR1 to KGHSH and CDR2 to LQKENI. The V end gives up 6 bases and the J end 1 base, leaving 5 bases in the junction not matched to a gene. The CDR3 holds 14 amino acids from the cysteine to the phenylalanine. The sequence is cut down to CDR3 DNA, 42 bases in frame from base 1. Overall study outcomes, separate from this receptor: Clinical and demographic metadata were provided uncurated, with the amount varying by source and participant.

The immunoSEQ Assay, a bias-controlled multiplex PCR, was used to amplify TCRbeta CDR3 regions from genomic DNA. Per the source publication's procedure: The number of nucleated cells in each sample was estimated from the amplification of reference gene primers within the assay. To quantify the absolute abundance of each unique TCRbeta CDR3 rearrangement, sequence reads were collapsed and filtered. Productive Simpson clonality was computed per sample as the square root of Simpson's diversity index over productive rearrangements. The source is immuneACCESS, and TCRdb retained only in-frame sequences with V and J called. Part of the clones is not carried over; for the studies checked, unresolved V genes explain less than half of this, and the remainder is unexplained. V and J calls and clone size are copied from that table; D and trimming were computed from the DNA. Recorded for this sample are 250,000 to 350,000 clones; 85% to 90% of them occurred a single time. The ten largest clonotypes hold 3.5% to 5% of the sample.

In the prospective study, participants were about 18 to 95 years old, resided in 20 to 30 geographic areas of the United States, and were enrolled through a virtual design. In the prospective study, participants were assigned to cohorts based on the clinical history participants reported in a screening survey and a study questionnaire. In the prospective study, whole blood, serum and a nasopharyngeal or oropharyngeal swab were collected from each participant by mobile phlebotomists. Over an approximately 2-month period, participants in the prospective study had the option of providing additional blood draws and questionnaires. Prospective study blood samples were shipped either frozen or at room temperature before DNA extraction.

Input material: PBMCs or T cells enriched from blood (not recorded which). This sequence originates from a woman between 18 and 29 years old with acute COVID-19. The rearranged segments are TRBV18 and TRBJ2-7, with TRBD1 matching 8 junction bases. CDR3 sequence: CASSQDRVSYEQYF. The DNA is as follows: TGTGCCAGCTCCCAGGACAGGGTGTCCTACGAGCAGTACTTC.